These 15 T cell receptor beta chains were sequenced from one sample in a study of T cell repertoires in ileal Crohn's disease. Assay used: immunoSEQ multiplex PCR; TCRdb lists only in-frame clones, some missing. The sample shows roughly 200 clones, approximately 99% of them seen only once. Before sorting, lamina propria lymphocytes were separated from surgical specimens by density gradient. Sequences were obtained from CD4+ T cells sorted from the ileum. Every receptor here comes from an adult with Crohn's disease.

The genes are TRBV5-4 and TRBJ1-2; 7 bases are a match to TRBD1. V gave up 4 bases and J gave up 0 bases; unmatched junction bases: 6. Germline-derived CDR1 and CDR2 are SGHNT and YYREEE (reference sequence). This CDR3 is built from 15 residues. CDR3 nucleotides: TGTGCCAGCAGCCCAGGACAGGCTCCTAACTATGGCTACACCTTC. Its translation: CASSPGQAPNYGYTF.

The rearrangement joins TRBV4-1 to TRBJ2-1; TRBD2 aligns across 9 bases. V dropped 1 base and J dropped 7; count of bases not matched to a gene: 8. Per the germline V gene, CDR1 is MGHRA and CDR2 is YSYEKL. This CDR3 is 16 amino acids long. CDR3 DNA sequence: TGCGCCAGCAGCCAAGGGCGGGGGGGCCGCTGGAATGAGCAGTTCTTC. Translated: CASSQGRGGRWNEQFF.

CDR3 loop: CSVGGLNADTQYF. CDR3 nucleotide sequence: TGCAGCGTGGGGGGACTGAATGCAGATACGCAGTATTTT. The chain carries TRBV29-1 and TRBJ2-3, with a tentative D call TRBD2 (6 bases). CDR3 length: 13 residues. Deletions cut 6 bases from V and 4 bases from J, with 14 bases between. CDR1 is SQVTM and CDR2 is ANQGSEA in the germline V gene.

This rearrangement joins TRBV6-1 to TRBJ2-2; D is possibly TRBD2 (6 bases). CDR1 and CDR2 from the germline V gene are MNHNS and SASEGT. The CDR3 loop spans 13 amino acids. The V and J ends lost 6 bases and 5 bases respectively, with 10 bases between them. The CDR3 region has the DNA TGTGCCAGCAGGCGGGGCGGGACCGGGGAGCTGTTTTTT. It specifies CASRRGGTGELFF.

This sequence joins TRBV7-2 and TRBJ1-3, with D hard to call. The ends were cut back, 2 bases at V and 0 bases at J, with 5 bases in the middle. CDR3 length: 14 amino acids. Germline lookup yields CDR1 SGHTA and CDR2 FQGNSA. CDR3 sequence reads: CASSLMSSGNTIYF. The CDR3 DNA follows: TGTGCCAGCAGCTTAATGAGCTCTGGAAACACCATATATTTT.

The chain recombines TRBV6-5 with TRBJ2-5; TRBD2 matches at 8 bases. Germline V lookup: CDR1 MNHEY, CDR2 SVGAGI. CDR3 size: 14 residues. Trimming took 0 bases from V and 5 from J; bases not matched to a gene: 2. The CDR3 DNA is TGTGCCAGCAGTTACTCGACTAGCGTGGAGACCCAGTACTTC. It encodes CASSYSTSVETQYF.

The chain is built from TRBV29-1 and TRBJ2-3, with D perhaps TRBD1 (8 bases). CDR1 and CDR2 from the germline V gene are SQVTM and ANQGSEA. The ends were cut back, 7 bases at V and 4 bases at J, with 15 bases in the middle. The CDR3 length is 13 residues. In DNA, the CDR3 is TGCAGCGCTAACAGGGGGGGGGCAGATACGCAGTATTTT. It codes for CSANRGGADTQYF.

This chain links TRBV5-4 with TRBJ2-3; a weak D match, TRBD1 (6 bases). Trimming pared 2 bases from V and 1 base from J, leaving 8 bases between. The CDR3 length is 14 residues. Germline V gene sequence: CDR1 SGHNT, CDR2 YYREEE (reference sequence). The CDR3 DNA reads as TGTGCCAGCAGCTTACGACAGGGCACAGATACGCAGTATTTT. Translated, it gives CASSLRQGTDTQYF. The full variable domain, rest sourced from reference TRBV5-4 and TRBJ2-3, is ETGVTQSPTHLIKTRGQQVTLRCSSQSGHNTVSWYQQALGQGPQFIFQYYREEENGRGNFPPRFSGLQFPNYSSELNVNALELDDSALYLCASSLRQGTDTQYFGPGTRLTVL.

The chain recombines TRBV7-3 with TRBJ2-7; 9 bases align to TRBD1. Germline values: CDR1 SGHTA, CDR2 FQGTGA. This CDR3 has 13 amino acids. The junction had 5 bases not matched to a gene; V was cut back by 5 bases and J by 6 bases. CDR3 sequence: CASSPGTGSEQYF. In nucleotides, the CDR3 is TGTGCCAGCAGCCCCGGGACAGGGAGCGAGCAGTACTTC.

The J gene is TRBJ1-2, the V gene TRBV7-9; D remains ambiguous. The V gene's germline CDR1 is SEHNR and CDR2 FQNEAQ (reference sequence). The CDR3 runs 14 residues. With 4 bases removed from V and 2 bases from J, the gap between germline ends came to 11 bases. The CDR3, as DNA: TGTGCCAGCAGCTCATCCGGGAGAAACTATGGCTACACCTTC. Its protein product is CASSSSGRNYGYTF.

The rearrangement joins TRBV5-4 to TRBJ2-3, with D maybe TRBD2 (6 bases). The CDR3 is 14 residues long. V lost 1 base, J lost 6 bases, and 12 bases lay in between. Germline V lookup: CDR1 SGHNT, CDR2 YYREEE (reference sequence). Written as DNA, the CDR3 is TGTGCCAGCAGCTTGCAGGGCCGGGAGGATACGCAGTATTTT. Protein sequence: CASSLQGREDTQYF.

This clone was recorded only once. The chain joins TRBV18 to TRBJ1-2, with 11 bases identical to TRBD1. Trimming took 5 bases from V and 3 from J; bases not matched to a gene: 8. CDR1 is KGHSH, CDR2 LQKENI, per germline. The CDR3 extends over 16 amino acids. The chain's CDR3 is CASSLTPGQGDYGYTF. In DNA form, the CDR3 reads TGTGCCAGCTCATTGACTCCGGGACAGGGGGACTATGGCTACACCTTC.

The chain is built from TRBV7-2 and TRBJ1-5, with 9 bases identical to TRBD1. Germline CDR1 and CDR2: SGHTA and FQGNSA. The CDR3 extends over 14 amino acids. V dropped 4 bases and J dropped 5; count of bases not matched to a gene: 3. The CDR3 bases are TGTGCCAGCAGCTGGAGACAGGGGGATCAGCCCCAGCATTTT. As protein: CASSWRQGDQPQHF.

CDR3 protein: CASKEAGGSNQPQHF. For the CDR3, the DNA is TGTGCCAGCAAAGAGGCGGGGGGGAGCAATCAGCCCCAGCATTTT. The chain recombines TRBV6-6 with TRBJ1-5; the D gene is possibly TRBD1 (5 bases). This CDR3 spans 15 amino acids. Germline CDR1 reads MNHNY; CDR2 reads SVGAGI (reference sequence). Trimming pared 7 bases from V and 1 base from J, leaving 14 bases between.

In its sample, this clone was seen once. The chain uses TRBV19 and TRBJ2-7; D not resolved. V lost 6 bases to trimming and J lost 2 bases, with 14 bases between them. Germline CDR1 is LNHDA and CDR2 is SQIVND (reference sequence). The CDR3 extends over 14 amino acids. The CDR3 protein is CASRRTVSTYEQYF. Here the CDR3 DNA reads TGTGCCAGTAGAAGAACAGTAAGTACCTACGAGCAGTACTTC.